This entry lists 26 T cell receptor beta chains sequenced from one sample in a study of T cell responses to AZD1222 COVID-19 vaccine. Profiling relied on immunoSEQ multiplex PCR, and the TCRdb table lists in-frame clones only, not all of them. Among 95,000 to 150,000 clones, about 90% were seen once, and the ten largest hold around 8.2%. This specimen consisted of peripheral blood, obtained 28 days after the second AZD1222 dose. The source of these receptors is an adult who received the AZD1222 COVID-19 vaccine.

This clone was found once. This rearrangement joins TRBV18 to TRBJ1-5; 7 bases agree with TRBD1. The germline V gene has CDR1 KGHSH and CDR2 LQKENI. The CDR3 sequence is 15 residues long. The ends lost 5 bases at V and 2 bases at J; junction bases unmatched: 6. The CDR3 region is CASSEQTGGNQPQHF. Here the CDR3 DNA reads TGTGCCAGCTCAGAGCAAACAGGGGGCAATCAGCCCCAGCATTTT.

The J gene is TRBJ1-5, the V gene TRBV4-2, with 7 positions matching TRBD1. From germline, CDR1 is LGHNA and CDR2 YNFKEQ. The CDR3 covers 15 residues. V shed 4 bases, J shed 2 bases, and the junction held 5 bases outside the gene matches. CDR3 nucleotide sequence: TGTGCCAGCAGCCGTACCACAGGGGGCAATCAGCCCCAGCATTTT. Translation gives CASSRTTGGNQPQHF.

The genes are TRBV7-9 and TRBJ2-5; D unclear. The germline V gene has CDR1 SEHNR and CDR2 FQNEAQ (reference sequence). Trimming stripped 5 bases from V and 4 bases from J, with 14 bases between. The CDR3 length is 14 residues. CDR3 bases: TGTGCCAGCAGCCCCACCGCCGGTGGAGAGACCCAGTACTTC. This translates into CASSPTAGGETQYF.

The gene calls are TRBV24-1 and TRBJ1-2, with D possibly TRBD1 on 5 matching bases. CDR3 size: 15 residues. Trimming pared 2 bases from V and 4 bases from J, leaving 13 bases between. Per germline, CDR1 KGHDR and CDR2 SFDVKD. The CDR3 nucleotides are TGTGCCACCAGTGATTCCGCAGGGCCCTTCTATGGCTACACCTTC. It codes for CATSDSAGPFYGYTF.

The rearrangement uses TRBV6-5 and TRBJ1-2; D ambiguous. Trimming stripped 1 base from V and 6 bases from J, with 18 bases between. The germline gives CDR1 MNHEY, CDR2 SVGAGI. The CDR3 loop spans 16 amino acids. The CDR3 DNA reads as TGTGCCAGCAGTTACTTAAATTTTAGGAATTCGGATGGCTACACCTTC. Its protein product is CASSYLNFRNSDGYTF.

The CDR3 DNA sequence: TGTGCCAGTAGCTATTCAAACTATGGCTACACCTTC. The encoded protein is CASSYSNYGYTF. The rearrangement joins TRBV19 to TRBJ1-2, with D hard to call. Trimming took off 6 bases at V and 2 bases at J, with 7 bases between the two ends. Per the germline V gene, CDR1 is LNHDA and CDR2 is SQIVND (reference sequence). The CDR3 sequence is 12 residues long.

The chain employs TRBV7-9 and TRBJ1-2; TRBD1 might be the D (6 bases). Per the germline V gene, CDR1 is SEHNR and CDR2 is FQNEAQ (reference sequence). This CDR3 has 13 amino acids. V was shortened by 5 bases and J by 6 bases, with 13 bases between the two germline ends. CDR3 protein: CASSPRGFDGYTF. CDR3 coding DNA: TGTGCCAGCAGCCCCAGGGGTTTTGATGGCTACACCTTC.

The chain carries TRBV24-1 and TRBJ1-1; D call uncertain. Germline values: CDR1 KGHDR, CDR2 SFDVKD. The CDR3 contains 13 residues. V was cut by 0 bases and J by 7 bases, with 8 bases left in between. The CDR3, as DNA: TGTGCCACCAGTGATTTGAGAAAGGGTGAAGCTTTCTTT. Its protein product is CATSDLRKGEAFF.

V is TRBV28 and J is TRBJ1-1; the D gene is possibly TRBD1 (5 bases). The V gene lost 5 bases and the J gene lost 2 bases, with 15 bases spanning the gap. The V gene's germline CDR1 is MDHEN and CDR2 SYDVKM. The CDR3 totals 15 residues. CDR3 nucleotides: TGTGCCAGCAGTCCCAGAACTAGGGGTAACACTGAAGCTTTCTTT. Protein product: CASSPRTRGNTEAFF.

The chain employs TRBV7-9 and TRBJ1-4; 10 bases line up with TRBD1. The CDR3 is 15 amino acids. Trimming removed 5 bases from V and 8 bases from J; junction bases left unmatched: 8. CDR1 and CDR2 (germline): SEHNR, FQNEAQ (reference sequence). Written as DNA, the CDR3 is TGTGCCAGCAGCCCCTGGGACAGGGGAGGAGAAAAACTGTTTTTT. This codes for CASSPWDRGGEKLFF.

CDR3 residues: CASSLWRDRAYEQYF. Here the CDR3 DNA reads TGTGCCAGCAGCTTGTGGCGGGACAGGGCTTACGAGCAGTACTTC. The V gene is TRBV3-1 (or the pseudogene TRBV3-2), the J gene TRBJ2-7; 9 bases fit TRBD1. Germline V lookup: CDR1 LGHDT, CDR2 YNNKEL (reference sequence). CDR3 length: 15 amino acids. The junction had 9 bases not matched to a gene; V was cut back by 5 bases and J by 4 bases.

The CDR3 protein is CASSPHPLGEGRGAGELFF. The CDR3 DNA is TGCGCCAGCAGCCCCCATCCCCTCGGGGAGGGCCGGGGGGCCGGGGAGCTGTTTTTT. This chain joins TRBV5-1 and TRBJ2-2, with TRBD2 matching 7 bases. Trimming removed 4 bases from V and 6 bases from J; junction bases left unmatched: 21. Per germline, CDR1 SGHRS and CDR2 YFSETQ. CDR3 length equals 19 residues.

This chain links TRBV7-9 with TRBJ1-2; tentative D call: TRBD1 (5 bases). There are 18 residues in the CDR3. Germline CDR1 SEHNR, CDR2 FQNEAQ (reference sequence). Trimming cost V 0 bases and J 0 bases, with 17 bases left between them. In nucleotides, the CDR3 is TGTGCCAGCAGCTTAGCGGGGGGGTATGACCTAGCTAACTATGGCTACACCTTC. Its protein is CASSLAGGYDLANYGYTF.

The chain couples TRBV28 to TRBJ1-2; D is uncertain. The CDR3 is 11 amino acids. The germline CDR1 and CDR2 sequences are MDHEN and SYDVKM. V lost 6 bases to trimming and J lost 7 bases, with 9 bases between them. The DNA for the CDR3 is TGTGCCAGCAGACTAGATTTTGGCTACACCTTC. Its protein product is CASRLDFGYTF.

J is TRBJ1-2 and V is TRBV29-1; D gene uncertain. The CDR3 runs to 11 residues. Trimming removed 4 bases from V and 4 bases from J, with 7 bases in between. CDR1 and CDR2 from the germline V gene are SQVTM and ANQGSEA. The CDR3 reads CSVVTPYGYTF. CDR3 bases: TGCAGCGTTGTAACACCCTATGGCTACACCTTC.

This clone was observed once. The V call is TRBV12-3 or TRBV12-4, the J call TRBJ1-2; TRBD1 agrees at 7 bases. J gave up 6 bases and V 2 bases, and 3 bases lay outside the gene matches. CDR3 length: 13 residues. CDR3 loop: CASSLIGGDGYTF. CDR3 sequence (DNA): TGTGCCAGCAGTTTAATAGGGGGCGATGGCTACACCTTC.

The gene calls are TRBV28 and TRBJ1-2; maybe TRBD1 (5 bases). Germline V lookup: CDR1 MDHEN, CDR2 SYDVKM. V was trimmed by 10 bases and J by 0 bases, leaving 21 bases between them. The CDR3 contains 16 residues. CDR3 nucleotide sequence: TGTGCCACCTACCATTACGCGCGGGGGACTAACTATGGCTACACCTTC. As protein: CATYHYARGTNYGYTF.

The genes are TRBV5-6 and TRBJ2-2; TRBD1 or TRBD2 may be the D gene (5 bases each). Germline loops: CDR1 SGHDT, CDR2 YYEEEE. The CDR3 contains 12 residues. Trimming took 4 bases from V and 7 from J, leaving 8 bases between them. The CDR3 reads CASSGTGGELFF. CDR3 nucleotides: TGTGCCAGCAGCGGGACCGGCGGGGAGCTGTTTTTT.

J is TRBJ2-7 and V is TRBV7-2; the match to TRBD2 covers 11 bases. Germline V lookup: CDR1 SGHTA, CDR2 FQGNSA. This CDR3 region has 16 residues. V was clipped by 1 base and J by 3 bases; unmatched bases: 5. CDR3 sequence (DNA): TGTGCCAGCAGCTTAGATCGGACTAGCGGGTACTACGAGCAGTACTTC. It specifies CASSLDRTSGYYEQYF.

The V gene is TRBV10-1, the J gene TRBJ2-7; 7 bases map to TRBD1. The CDR3 has 15 amino acids. Germline V gives CDR1 WNHNN, CDR2 SYGVQD (reference sequence). V was pared by 0 bases and J by 2 bases, with 4 bases of the junction left unmatched. CDR3 sequence: CASSESGTAAYEQYF. The CDR3 DNA reads as TGCGCCAGCAGTGAGTCCGGGACAGCAGCCTACGAGCAGTACTTC.

The V and J genes are TRBV12-3 or TRBV12-4 and TRBJ1-6, with no clear D. This CDR3 is built from 13 residues. V was trimmed by 5 bases and J by 10 bases, leaving 12 bases between them. The CDR3 sequence: CASSPGISSPLHF. CDR3 in DNA: TGTGCCAGCAGTCCCGGGATAAGCTCACCCCTCCACTTT.

About this clone itself: Germline and junction disagree at one end, which may indicate a read error. V and J are TRBV7-7 and TRBJ1-1; D gene unclear. The CDR3 consists of 16 residues. From germline, CDR1 is SSHAT and CDR2 FNYEAQ (reference sequence). In DNA form, the CDR3 reads TGTGCTAGCAGCACTTTAAACACCAGGACTGACACTGAAGCTTTCTTT. This gives the protein CASSTLNTRTDTEAFF.

V is TRBV6-4 and J is TRBJ2-7, with 11 bases that match TRBD2. The germline V gene has CDR1 MRHNA and CDR2 SNTAGT. The V gene end was trimmed by 6 bases and the J gene end by 2 bases; junction bases not matched to a gene: 6. This CDR3 has 15 residues. This CDR3 reads CASRAGTSGPYEQYF. In nucleotides, the CDR3 is TGTGCCAGCAGGGCCGGGACTAGCGGACCCTACGAGCAGTACTTC.

DNA for the CDR3: TGTGCCAGCAGCTGGGACCCGGCGGGTACCTACGAGCAGTACTTC. Encoded protein: CASSWDPAGTYEQYF. This sequence joins TRBV5-5 and TRBJ2-7; D may correspond to TRBD1 or TRBD2 (5 bases each). This CDR3 comprises 15 residues. Germline CDR1 SGHKS, CDR2 YYEKEE (reference sequence). V lost 3 bases and J 2 bases, leaving 15 bases between the germline ends.

The V gene is TRBV28, the J gene TRBJ1-1; TRBD1 aligns across 8 bases. V gave up 3 bases and J gave up 10 bases; unmatched junction bases: 10. The CDR3 is 14 residues long. Per germline, CDR1 MDHEN and CDR2 SYDVKM. The CDR3 here is CASSLRASTGGAFF. CDR3 bases: TGTGCCAGCAGTTTGAGAGCCTCTACAGGGGGAGCTTTCTTT.

The genes are TRBV2 and TRBJ2-1; no clear D. Germline V gene lookup returns CDR1 SNHLY and CDR2 FYNNEI. V shed 3 bases and J shed 4 bases, with 10 bases lying between them. There are 14 residues in the CDR3. CDR3 residues: CASSDSQIYNEQFF. For the CDR3, the DNA is TGTGCCAGCAGTGACAGCCAGATATACAATGAGCAGTTCTTC.